Included here is one T cell receptor (beta chain) sequence, with context. The antigen is undetermined. The V gene's germline CDR1 is SGHDT and CDR2 YYEEEE. The CDR3 has 17 residues. Unmatched junction bases numbered 10, after V lost 4 bases and J lost 3 bases. The record originates from a study of cytomegalovirus exposure and HLA in healthy donors. Study-level results: A cluster of highly shared sequence variants was likely a sequencing artifact. Some TCR beta chains (around 160 of them) were listed as cytomegalovirus-associated. A missense variant in DCLRE1C was later tied to TCR beta V- and J-gene trimming. Analyses of presence/absence relied on an assumption of roughly uniform sequencing depth across donors.

The PCR ran on 60 Vbeta and 13 Jbeta primers. The method was immunoSEQ multiplex PCR; TCRdb's version includes in-frame clones alone and lacks a portion of them. The data show about 180,000 clones, with about four fifths seen just once and less than 0.65% held by the top ten. The source material was PBMCs. This chain links TRBV5-6 with TRBJ2-6; 7 bases fit TRBD1. The TCR comes from a woman in her forties or fifties in good health and CMV-seronegative. The CDR3 coding sequence is TGTGCCAGCAGCACCTACAGGGGACGAAGTGGGGCCAACGTCCTGACTTTC. Translating gives CASSTYRGRSGANVLTF.